Below are 5 T cell receptor beta chains sequenced from a single sample in a study of OX40 agonist ivuxolimab in advanced cancers. Here immunoSEQ multiplex PCR was the method, and the copy in TCRdb shows in-frame clones only, minus some. The sample holds 70,000 to 95,000 clones, around four fifths seen once. Material: CD4+ or CD8+ T cells sorted from blood, obtained in a trial of the OX40 agonist ivuxolimab. These receptors were collected from an adult with an advanced solid tumor such as melanoma, head and neck, liver or kidney cancer.

This chain uses TRBV21-1 with TRBJ2-1; no check of the table's D call, TRBD2, against the DNA was made. TRBV21-1 is noted as a pseudogene. The CDR3 runs to 18 residues. Written as DNA, the CDR3 is TGTGCCAGCAGCCCCGGAGGGGGGGGGTCGAGCTCCTACAATGAGCAGTTCTTC. It encodes CASSPGGGGSSSYNEQFF.

This chain joins TRBV7-2 and TRBJ2-3; tentatively, D is TRBD1 or TRBD2 (6 bases each). V was pared by 2 bases and J by 5 bases, with 14 bases between. This CDR3 spans 15 amino acids. Germline CDR1 is SGHTA and CDR2 is FQGNSA. The CDR3 reads CASSLMYGGGDTQYF. The CDR3 bases are TGTGCCAGCAGCTTAATGTACGGGGGCGGAGATACGCAGTATTTT.

This clone was detected once. The sample holds other DNA sequences that translate to the same CDR3. The V and J genes are TRBV5-1 and TRBJ1-2, with 12 bases identical to TRBD1. The V and J ends lost 4 bases and 2 bases, in that order; junction bases with no gene match: 3. The V gene's germline CDR1 is SGHRS and CDR2 YFSETQ. The CDR3 loop spans 15 amino acids. In nucleotides, the CDR3 is TGCGCCAGCAGCCCTGGGACAGGGGGCAACTATGGCTACACCTTC. Its translation is CASSPGTGGNYGYTF.

The V call is TRBV28, the J call TRBJ2-2, with 7 nucleotides matching TRBD1. The CDR3 has 18 amino acids. CDR1 and CDR2 from the germline V gene are MDHEN and SYDVKM. Trimming at V came to 5 bases and at J to 0 bases, leaving 12 bases not matched to a gene. DNA of the CDR3: TGTGCCAGCAGTCTTTCGCGTCTGGGACAGCCGAACACCGGGGAGCTGTTTTTT. Translated, it gives CASSLSRLGQPNTGELFF.

This clone was detected once. The V call is TRBV19, the J call TRBJ1-1; D gene unclear. Germline V CDR1 and CDR2: LNHDA, SQIVND (reference sequence). The CDR3 runs 12 residues. V was shortened by 6 bases and J by 1 base, with 6 bases between the two germline ends. CDR3 sequence (DNA): TGTGCCAGTAGGGACGCGAACACTGAAGCTTTCTTT. This gives the protein CASRDANTEAFF.